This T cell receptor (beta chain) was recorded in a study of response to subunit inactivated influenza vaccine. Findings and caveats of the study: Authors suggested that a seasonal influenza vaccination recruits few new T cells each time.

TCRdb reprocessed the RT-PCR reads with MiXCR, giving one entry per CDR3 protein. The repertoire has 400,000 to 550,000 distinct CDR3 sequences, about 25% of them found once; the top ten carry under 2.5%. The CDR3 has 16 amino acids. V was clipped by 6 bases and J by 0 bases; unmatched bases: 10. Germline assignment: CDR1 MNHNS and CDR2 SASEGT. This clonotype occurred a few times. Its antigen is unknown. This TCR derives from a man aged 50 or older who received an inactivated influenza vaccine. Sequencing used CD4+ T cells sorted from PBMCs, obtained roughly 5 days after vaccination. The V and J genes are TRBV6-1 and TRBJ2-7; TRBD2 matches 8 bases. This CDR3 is CASRDTSGGLSYEQYF. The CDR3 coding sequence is TGTGCCAGCAGGGATACAAGCGGGGGCCTCTCCTACGAGCAGTACTTC.